This T cell receptor beta chain emerged from a study of blood T cell repertoires in COVID-19. This clone was detected a few times. This table comes from immunoSEQ multiplex PCR, and its TCRdb copy is limited to in-frame clones, with some not included. The table has over 55,000 clones, 87% seen once. Germline CDR1 and CDR2: SGHVS and FQNEAQ. Unmatched junction bases numbered 6, after V lost 2 bases and J lost 0 bases. CDR3 length equals 17 residues. Sequencing was carried out using peripheral blood. V usage is TRBV7-8 and J usage is TRBJ2-1; TRBD2 aligns across 8 bases. This receptor was obtained from a man aged 45-60 years with active COVID-19. The CDR3 sequence: CASSLSPGTSSYNEQFF. CDR3 DNA: TGTGCCAGCAGCTTATCTCCCGGGACTAGCTCCTACAATGAGCAGTTCTTC.